This TCR beta chain was profiled in a study of blood T cell repertoires in COVID-19. Study overall: Samples taken during acute and convalescent COVID-19 were collected in the United States, Italy and Spain.

This clone was detected only a few times. Sequenced by immunoSEQ multiplex PCR; TCRdb stores in-frame clones only, minus some. There are about 150,000 clones in the sample; about 77% occur only once, and about 4% lies in the top ten. This CDR3 is 14 amino acids long. CDR1 and CDR2 from the germline V gene are WNHNN and SYGVQD (reference sequence). With V trimmed by 6 bases and J by 5 bases, 3 bases remained unmatched. This rearrangement joins TRBV10-1 to TRBJ1-6, with 8 bases fitting TRBD1. The specimen was peripheral blood. This TCR came from a man aged 60 to 75 with acute or convalescent COVID-19. As DNA, the CDR3 is TGCGCCAGCAGACCGGGACAGGATAATTCACCCCTCCACTTT. Translating it yields CASRPGQDNSPLHF.